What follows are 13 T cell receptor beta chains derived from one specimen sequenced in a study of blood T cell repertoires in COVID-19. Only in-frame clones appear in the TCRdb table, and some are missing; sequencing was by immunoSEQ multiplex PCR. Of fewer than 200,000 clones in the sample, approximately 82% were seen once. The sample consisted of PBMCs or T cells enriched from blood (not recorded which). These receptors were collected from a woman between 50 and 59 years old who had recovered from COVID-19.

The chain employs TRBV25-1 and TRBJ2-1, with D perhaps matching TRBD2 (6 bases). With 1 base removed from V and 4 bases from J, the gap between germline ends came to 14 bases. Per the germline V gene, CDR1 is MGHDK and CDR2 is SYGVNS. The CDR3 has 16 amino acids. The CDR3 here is CASSEWGEALYNEQFF. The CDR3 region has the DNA TGTGCCAGCAGTGAATGGGGGGAGGCCCTATACAATGAGCAGTTCTTC.

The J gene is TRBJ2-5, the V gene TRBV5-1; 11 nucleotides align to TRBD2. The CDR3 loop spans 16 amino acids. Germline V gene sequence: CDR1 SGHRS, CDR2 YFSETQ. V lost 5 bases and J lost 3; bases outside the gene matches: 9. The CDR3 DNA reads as TGCGCCAGCAGGAGAGTAGCGGGAGGGCCAGAAGAGACCCAGTACTTC. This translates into CASRRVAGGPEETQYF.

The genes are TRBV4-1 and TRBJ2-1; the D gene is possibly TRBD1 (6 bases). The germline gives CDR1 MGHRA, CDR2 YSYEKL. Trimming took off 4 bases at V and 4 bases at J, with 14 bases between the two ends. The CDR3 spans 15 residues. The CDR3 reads CASSPVTGGYNEQFF. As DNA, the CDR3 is TGCGCCAGCAGCCCCGTGACAGGTGGTTACAATGAGCAGTTCTTC.

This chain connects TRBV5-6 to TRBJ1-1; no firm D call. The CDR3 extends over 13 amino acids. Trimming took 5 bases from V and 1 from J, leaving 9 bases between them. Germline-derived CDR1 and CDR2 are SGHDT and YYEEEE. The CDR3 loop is CASRSVANTEAFF. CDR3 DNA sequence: TGTGCCAGCAGGTCGGTAGCGAACACTGAAGCTTTCTTT.

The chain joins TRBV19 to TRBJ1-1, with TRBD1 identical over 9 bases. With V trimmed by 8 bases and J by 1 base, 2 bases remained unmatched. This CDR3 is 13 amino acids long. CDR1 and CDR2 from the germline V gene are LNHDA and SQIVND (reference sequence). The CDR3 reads CASGQGKNTEAFF. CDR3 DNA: TGTGCCAGTGGACAGGGGAAGAACACTGAAGCTTTCTTT.

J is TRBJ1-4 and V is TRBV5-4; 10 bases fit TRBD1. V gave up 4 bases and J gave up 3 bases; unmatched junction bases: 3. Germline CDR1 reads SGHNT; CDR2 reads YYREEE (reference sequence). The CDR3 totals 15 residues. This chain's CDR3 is CASSTGTGANEKLFF. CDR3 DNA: TGTGCCAGCAGCACTGGGACAGGGGCTAATGAAAAACTGTTTTTT.

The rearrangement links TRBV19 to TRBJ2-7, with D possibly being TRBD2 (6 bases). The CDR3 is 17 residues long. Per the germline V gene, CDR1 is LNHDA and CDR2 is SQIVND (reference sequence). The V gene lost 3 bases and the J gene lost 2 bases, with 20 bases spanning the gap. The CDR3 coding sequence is TGTGCCAGTAGTATCTCCATGGGCATAGCGGAGGCCTACGAGCAGTACTTC. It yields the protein CASSISMGIAEAYEQYF.

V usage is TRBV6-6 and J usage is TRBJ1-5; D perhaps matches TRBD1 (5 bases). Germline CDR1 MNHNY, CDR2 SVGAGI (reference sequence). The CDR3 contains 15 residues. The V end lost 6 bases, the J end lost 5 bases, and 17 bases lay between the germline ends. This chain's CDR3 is CASRRTYRKDQPQHF. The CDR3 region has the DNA TGTGCCAGCAGACGAACCTACAGGAAAGATCAGCCCCAGCATTTT.

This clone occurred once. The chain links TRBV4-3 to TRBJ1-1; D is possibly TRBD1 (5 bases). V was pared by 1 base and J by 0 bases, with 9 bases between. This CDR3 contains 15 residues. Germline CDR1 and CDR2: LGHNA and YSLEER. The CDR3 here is CASSQGGGMNTEAFF. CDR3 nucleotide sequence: TGCGCCAGCAGCCAAGGGGGCGGAATGAACACTGAAGCTTTCTTT.

The CDR3 DNA reads TGTGCCAGCAGTGAACGGGGGATGAACACTGAAGCTTTCTTT. This gives the protein CASSERGMNTEAFF. V and J are TRBV6-1 and TRBJ1-1; a weak D match, TRBD1 (5 bases). The CDR3 totals 14 residues. From germline, CDR1 is MNHNS and CDR2 SASEGT. The V and J ends lost 2 bases and 0 bases respectively, with 7 bases between them.

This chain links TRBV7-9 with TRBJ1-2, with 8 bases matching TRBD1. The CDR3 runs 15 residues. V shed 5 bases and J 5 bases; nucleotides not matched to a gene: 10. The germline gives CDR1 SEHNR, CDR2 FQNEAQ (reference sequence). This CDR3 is CASSRGGTGFYGYTF. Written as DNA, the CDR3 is TGTGCCAGCAGCCGGGGTGGGACAGGATTTTATGGCTACACCTTC.

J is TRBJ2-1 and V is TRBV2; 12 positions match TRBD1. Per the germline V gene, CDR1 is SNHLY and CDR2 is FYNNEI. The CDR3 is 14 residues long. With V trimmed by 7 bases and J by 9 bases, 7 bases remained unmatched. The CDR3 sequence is CASTGTGGLGEQFF. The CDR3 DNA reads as TGTGCCAGCACTGGGACAGGGGGCCTGGGTGAGCAGTTCTTC.

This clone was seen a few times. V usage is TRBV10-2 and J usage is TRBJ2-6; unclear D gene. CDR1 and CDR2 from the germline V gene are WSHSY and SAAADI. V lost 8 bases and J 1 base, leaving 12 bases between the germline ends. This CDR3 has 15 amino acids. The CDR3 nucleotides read TGCGCCAGCTCTGAAAAGCAATCTGGGGCCAACGTCCTGACTTTC. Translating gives CASSEKQSGANVLTF.